Here is one TCR beta chain with its context. TCRdb's copy holds only in-frame clones and misses some; the assay was immunoSEQ multiplex PCR. The sample shows some 300,000 clones, around 87% of them seen only once. This record belongs to a study of blood T cell repertoires in COVID-19. The sample comprised peripheral blood. This receptor was taken from a man aged 70 or older with acute or convalescent COVID-19.

DNA of the CDR3: TGTGCCAGCAGGGAGGGGGCTTATTACGAGCAGTACTTC. Its protein product is CASREGAYYEQYF. The chain employs TRBV6-5 and TRBJ2-7; weak D call: TRBD1 (7 bases). Trimming cost V 6 bases and J 4 bases, with 13 bases left between them. This CDR3 has 13 residues. Germline-derived CDR1 and CDR2 are MNHEY and SVGAGI.